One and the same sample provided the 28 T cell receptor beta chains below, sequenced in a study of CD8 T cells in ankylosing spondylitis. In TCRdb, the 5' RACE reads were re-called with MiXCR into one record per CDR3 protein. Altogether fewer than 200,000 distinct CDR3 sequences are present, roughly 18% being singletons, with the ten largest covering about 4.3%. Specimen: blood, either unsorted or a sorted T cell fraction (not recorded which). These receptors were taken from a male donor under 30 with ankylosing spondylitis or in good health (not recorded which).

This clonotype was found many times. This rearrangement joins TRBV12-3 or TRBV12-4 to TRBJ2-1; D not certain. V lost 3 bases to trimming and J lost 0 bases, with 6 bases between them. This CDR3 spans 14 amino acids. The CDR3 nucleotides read TGTGCCAGCAGTTTCTGGAGCTCCTACAATGAGCAGTTCTTC. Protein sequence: CASSFWSSYNEQFF.

The CDR3, as DNA: TGCAGCGTTCGAGGGGCTTCGGGGACAGGGTACGAGCAGTACTTC. Protein product: CSVRGASGTGYEQYF. This chain links TRBV29-1 with TRBJ2-7, with TRBD1 matching over 9 bases. V lost 5 bases, J lost 4 bases, and 12 bases stayed unmatched. This CDR3 is built from 15 residues. CDR1 is SQVTM, CDR2 ANQGSEA, per germline.

The CDR3 nucleotides are TGTGCCAGTAGTATATGGGCCAGGATGCGATACAATGAGCAGTTCTTC. It translates to CASSIWARMRYNEQFF. J is TRBJ2-1 and V is TRBV19; D uncertain. The CDR3 has 16 residues. The germline gives CDR1 LNHDA, CDR2 SQIVND (reference sequence). With 2 bases removed from V and 4 bases from J, the gap between germline ends came to 15 bases.

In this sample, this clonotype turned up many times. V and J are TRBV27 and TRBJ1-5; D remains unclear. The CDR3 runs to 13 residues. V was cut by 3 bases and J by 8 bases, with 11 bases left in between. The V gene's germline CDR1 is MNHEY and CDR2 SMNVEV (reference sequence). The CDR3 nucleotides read TGTGCCAGCAGTTTCGGGGTGGGAGAGCCCCAGCATTTT. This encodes CASSFGVGEPQHF.

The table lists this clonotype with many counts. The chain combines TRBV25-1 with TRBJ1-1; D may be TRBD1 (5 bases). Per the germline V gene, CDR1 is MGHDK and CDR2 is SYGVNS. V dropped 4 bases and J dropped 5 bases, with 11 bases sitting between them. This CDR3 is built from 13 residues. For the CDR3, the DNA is TGTGCCAGCAGTGCGTCAGGGCGGACTGAAGCTTTCTTT. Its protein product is CASSASGRTEAFF.

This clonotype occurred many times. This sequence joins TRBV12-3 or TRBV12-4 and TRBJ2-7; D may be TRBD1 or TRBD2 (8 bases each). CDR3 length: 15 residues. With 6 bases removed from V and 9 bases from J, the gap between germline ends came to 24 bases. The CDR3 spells CASSPRGRGAEGQYV. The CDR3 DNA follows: TGTGCCAGCAGCCCCAGGGGGCGGGGGGCCGAAGGGCAGTACGTC.

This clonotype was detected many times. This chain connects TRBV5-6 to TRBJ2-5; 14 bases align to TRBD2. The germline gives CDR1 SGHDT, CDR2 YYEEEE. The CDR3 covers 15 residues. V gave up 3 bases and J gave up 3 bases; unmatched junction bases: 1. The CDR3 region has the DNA TGTGCCAGCAGCTGGGGACTAGCGGGAGAAGAGACCCAGTACTTC. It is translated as CASSWGLAGEETQYF.

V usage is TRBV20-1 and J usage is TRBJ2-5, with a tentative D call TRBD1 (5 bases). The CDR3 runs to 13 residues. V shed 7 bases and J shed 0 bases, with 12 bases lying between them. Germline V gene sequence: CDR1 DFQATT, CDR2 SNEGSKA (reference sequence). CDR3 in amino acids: CSVRTRYQETQYF. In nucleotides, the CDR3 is TGCAGTGTACGGACACGGTACCAAGAGACCCAGTACTTC.

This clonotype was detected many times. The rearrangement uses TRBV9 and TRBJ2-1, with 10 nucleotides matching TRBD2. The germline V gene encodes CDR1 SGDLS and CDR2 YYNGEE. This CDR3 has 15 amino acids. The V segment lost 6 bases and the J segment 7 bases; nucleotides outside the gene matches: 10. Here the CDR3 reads CASTAPGLASNEQFF. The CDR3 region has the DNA TGTGCCAGCACCGCCCCGGGACTAGCGAGTAATGAGCAGTTCTTC. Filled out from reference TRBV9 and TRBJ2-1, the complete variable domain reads DSGVTQTPKHLITATGQRVTLRCSPRSGDLSVYWYQQSLDQGLQFLIQYYNGEERAKGNILERFSAQQFPDLHSELNLSSLELGDSALYFCASTAPGLASNEQFFGPGTRLTVL.

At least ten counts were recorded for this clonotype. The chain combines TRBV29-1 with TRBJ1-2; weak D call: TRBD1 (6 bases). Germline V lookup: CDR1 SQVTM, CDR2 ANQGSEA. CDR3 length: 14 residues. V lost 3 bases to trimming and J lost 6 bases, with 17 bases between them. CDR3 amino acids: CSVEAVGGRDGYTF. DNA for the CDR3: TGCAGCGTTGAGGCCGTGGGGGGGCGAGATGGCTACACCTTC.

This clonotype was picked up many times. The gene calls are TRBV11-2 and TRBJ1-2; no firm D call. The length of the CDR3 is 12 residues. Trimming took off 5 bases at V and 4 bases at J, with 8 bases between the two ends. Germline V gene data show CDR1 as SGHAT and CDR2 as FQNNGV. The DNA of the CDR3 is TGTGCCAGCAGCCTCCGGACCTATGGCTACACCTTC. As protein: CASSLRTYGYTF.

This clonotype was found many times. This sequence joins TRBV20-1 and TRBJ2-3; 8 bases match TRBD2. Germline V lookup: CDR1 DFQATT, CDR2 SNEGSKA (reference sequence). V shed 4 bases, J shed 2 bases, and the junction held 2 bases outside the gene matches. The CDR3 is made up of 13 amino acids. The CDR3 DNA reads TGCAGTGCTATAGCGGGACCCACAGATACGCAGTATTTT. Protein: CSAIAGPTDTQYF.

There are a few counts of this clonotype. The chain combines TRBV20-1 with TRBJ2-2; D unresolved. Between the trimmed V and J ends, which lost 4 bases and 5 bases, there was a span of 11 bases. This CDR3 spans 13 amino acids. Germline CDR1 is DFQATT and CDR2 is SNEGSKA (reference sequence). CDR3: CSAKDGGTGELFF. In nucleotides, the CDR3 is TGCAGTGCTAAAGACGGTGGGACCGGGGAGCTGTTTTTT.

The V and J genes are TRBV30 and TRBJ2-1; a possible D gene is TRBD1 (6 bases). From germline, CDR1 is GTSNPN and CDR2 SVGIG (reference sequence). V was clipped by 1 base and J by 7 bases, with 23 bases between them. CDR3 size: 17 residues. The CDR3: CAWSAPERKIRGNEQFF. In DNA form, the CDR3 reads TGTGCCTGGAGTGCTCCGGAGAGAAAGATTAGGGGGAATGAGCAGTTCTTC.

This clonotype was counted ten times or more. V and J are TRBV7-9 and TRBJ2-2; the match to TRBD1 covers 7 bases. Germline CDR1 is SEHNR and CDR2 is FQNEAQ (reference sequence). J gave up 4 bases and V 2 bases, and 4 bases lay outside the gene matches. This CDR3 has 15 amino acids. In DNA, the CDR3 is TGTGCCAGCAGCTTAACAGGGGACCTCACCGGGGAGCTGTTTTTT. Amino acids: CASSLTGDLTGELFF.

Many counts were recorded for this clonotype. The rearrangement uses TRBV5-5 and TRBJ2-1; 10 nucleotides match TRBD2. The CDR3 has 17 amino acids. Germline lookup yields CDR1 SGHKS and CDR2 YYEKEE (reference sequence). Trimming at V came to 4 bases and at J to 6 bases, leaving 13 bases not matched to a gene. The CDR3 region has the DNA TGTGCCAGCAGCCCGAGATCAACGGGACTAGCGATCAATGAGCAGTTCTTC. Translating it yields CASSPRSTGLAINEQFF.

CDR3 nucleotides: TGTGCCAGCAGGCCCGGCCCGGGGGCGACTAGAGAGACCCAGTACTTC. Residues: CASRPGPGATRETQYF. The genes are TRBV12-3 or TRBV12-4 and TRBJ2-5; possibly TRBD1 or TRBD2 for D (6 bases each). This CDR3 contains 16 residues. V was shortened by 6 bases and J by 4 bases, with 21 bases between the two germline ends.

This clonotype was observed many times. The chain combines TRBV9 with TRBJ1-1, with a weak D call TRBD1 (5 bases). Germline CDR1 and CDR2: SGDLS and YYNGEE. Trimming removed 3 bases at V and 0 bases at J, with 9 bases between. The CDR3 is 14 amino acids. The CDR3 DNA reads TGTGCCAGCAGCGCGGGACCGTTGAACACTGAAGCTTTCTTT. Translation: CASSAGPLNTEAFF. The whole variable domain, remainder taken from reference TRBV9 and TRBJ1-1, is DSGVTQTPKHLITATGQRVTLRCSPRSGDLSVYWYQQSLDQGLQFLIQYYNGEERAKGNILERFSAQQFPDLHSELNLSSLELGDSALYFCASSAGPLNTEAFFGQGTRLTVV.

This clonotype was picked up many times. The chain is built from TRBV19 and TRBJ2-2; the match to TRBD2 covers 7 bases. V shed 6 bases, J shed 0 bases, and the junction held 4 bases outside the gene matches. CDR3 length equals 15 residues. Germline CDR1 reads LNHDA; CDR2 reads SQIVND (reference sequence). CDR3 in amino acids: CASRTGLANTGELFF. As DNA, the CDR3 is TGTGCCAGTAGGACCGGACTAGCGAACACCGGGGAGCTGTTTTTT.

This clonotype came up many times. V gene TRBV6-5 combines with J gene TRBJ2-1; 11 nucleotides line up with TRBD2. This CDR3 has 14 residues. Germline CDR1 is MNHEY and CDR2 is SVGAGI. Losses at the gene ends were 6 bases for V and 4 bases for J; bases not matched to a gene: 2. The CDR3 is CASRGLADYNEQFF. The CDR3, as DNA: TGTGCCAGCAGGGGACTAGCGGATTACAATGAGCAGTTCTTC.

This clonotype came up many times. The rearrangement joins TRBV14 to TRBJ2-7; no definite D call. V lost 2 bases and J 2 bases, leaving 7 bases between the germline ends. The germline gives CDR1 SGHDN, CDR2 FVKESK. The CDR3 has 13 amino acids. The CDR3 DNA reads TGTGCCAGCAGCCAAACGAACCCCTACGAGCAGTACTTC. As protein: CASSQTNPYEQYF.

The CDR3 DNA is TGCGCCAGCAGTGAAGCGGGGCTAGCAGACCAAGAGACCCAGTACTTC. The encoded protein is CASSEAGLADQETQYF. J is TRBJ2-5 and V is TRBV10-2, with 7 bases lining up with TRBD2. CDR3 size: 16 residues. Trimming took 3 bases from V and 0 from J; bases not matched to a gene: 7. Germline CDR1 is WSHSY and CDR2 is SAAADI.

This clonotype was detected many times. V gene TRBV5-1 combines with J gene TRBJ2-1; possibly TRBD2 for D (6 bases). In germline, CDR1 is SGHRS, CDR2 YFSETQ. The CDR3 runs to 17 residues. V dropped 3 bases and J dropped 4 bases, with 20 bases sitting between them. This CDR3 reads CASSWPLSGGAYNEQFF. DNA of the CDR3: TGCGCCAGCAGCTGGCCTCTCAGCGGAGGGGCTTACAATGAGCAGTTCTTC. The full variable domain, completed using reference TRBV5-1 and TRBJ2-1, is KAGVTQTPRYLIKTRGQQVTLSCSPISGHRSVSWYQQTPGQGLQFLFEYFSETQRNKGNFPGRFSGRQFSNSRSEMNVSTLELGDSALYLCASSWPLSGGAYNEQFFGPGTRLTVL.

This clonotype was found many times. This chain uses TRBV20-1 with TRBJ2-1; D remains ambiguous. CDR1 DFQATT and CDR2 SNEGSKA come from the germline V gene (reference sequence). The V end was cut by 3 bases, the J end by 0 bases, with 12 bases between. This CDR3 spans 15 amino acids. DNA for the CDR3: TGCAGTGCTAGGGCGACTTGGAGCTCCTACAATGAGCAGTTCTTC. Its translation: CSARATWSSYNEQFF.

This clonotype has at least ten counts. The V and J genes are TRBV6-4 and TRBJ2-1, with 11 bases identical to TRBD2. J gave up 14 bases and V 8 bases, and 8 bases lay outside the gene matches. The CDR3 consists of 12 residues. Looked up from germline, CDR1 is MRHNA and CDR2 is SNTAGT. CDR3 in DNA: TGTGCCAGCCTAGCGGGAGGCCTTTTAAAGTTCTTC. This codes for CASLAGGLLKFF.

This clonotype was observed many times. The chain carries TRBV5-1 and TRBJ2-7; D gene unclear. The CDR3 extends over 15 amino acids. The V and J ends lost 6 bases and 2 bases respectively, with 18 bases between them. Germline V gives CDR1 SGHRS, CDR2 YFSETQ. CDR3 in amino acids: CASTPSGLSPYEQYF. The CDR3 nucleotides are TGCGCCAGCACCCCCTCTGGCCTTTCCCCCTACGAGCAGTACTTC.

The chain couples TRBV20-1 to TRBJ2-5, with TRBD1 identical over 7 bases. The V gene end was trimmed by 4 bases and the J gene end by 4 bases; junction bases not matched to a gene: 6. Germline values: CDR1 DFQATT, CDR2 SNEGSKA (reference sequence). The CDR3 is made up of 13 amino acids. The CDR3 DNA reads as TGCAGTGCTACTAGTCCAGGGGGAGAGACCCAGTACTTC. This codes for CSATSPGGETQYF.

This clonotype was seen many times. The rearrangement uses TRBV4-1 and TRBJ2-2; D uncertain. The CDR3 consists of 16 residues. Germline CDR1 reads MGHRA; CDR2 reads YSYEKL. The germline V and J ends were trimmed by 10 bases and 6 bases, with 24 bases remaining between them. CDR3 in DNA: TGCGCCACCGCCCTAAATCTTGGGTCTCGTTCCGGGGAGCTGTTTTTT. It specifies CATALNLGSRSGELFF.